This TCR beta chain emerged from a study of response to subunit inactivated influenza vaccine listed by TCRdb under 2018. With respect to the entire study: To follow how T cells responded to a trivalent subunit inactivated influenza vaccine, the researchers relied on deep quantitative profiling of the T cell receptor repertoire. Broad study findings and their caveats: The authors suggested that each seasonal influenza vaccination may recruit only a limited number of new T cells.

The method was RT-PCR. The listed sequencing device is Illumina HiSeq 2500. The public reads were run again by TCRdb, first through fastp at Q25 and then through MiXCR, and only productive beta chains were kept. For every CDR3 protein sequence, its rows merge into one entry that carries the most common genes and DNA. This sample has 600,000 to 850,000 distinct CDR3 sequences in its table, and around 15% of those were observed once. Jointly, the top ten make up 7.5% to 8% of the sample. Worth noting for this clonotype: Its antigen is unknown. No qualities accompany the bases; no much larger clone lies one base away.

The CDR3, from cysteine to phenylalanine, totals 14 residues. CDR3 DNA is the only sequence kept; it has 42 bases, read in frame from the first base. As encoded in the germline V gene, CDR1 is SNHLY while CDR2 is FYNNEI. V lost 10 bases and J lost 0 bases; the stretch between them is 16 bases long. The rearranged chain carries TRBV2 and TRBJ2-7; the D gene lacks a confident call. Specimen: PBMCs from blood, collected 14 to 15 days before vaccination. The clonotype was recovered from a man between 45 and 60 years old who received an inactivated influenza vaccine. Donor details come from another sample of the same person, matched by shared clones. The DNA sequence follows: TGTGCCACCTCCACTATGGGCCTCTCCTACGAGCAGTACTTC. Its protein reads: CATSTMGLSYEQYF.